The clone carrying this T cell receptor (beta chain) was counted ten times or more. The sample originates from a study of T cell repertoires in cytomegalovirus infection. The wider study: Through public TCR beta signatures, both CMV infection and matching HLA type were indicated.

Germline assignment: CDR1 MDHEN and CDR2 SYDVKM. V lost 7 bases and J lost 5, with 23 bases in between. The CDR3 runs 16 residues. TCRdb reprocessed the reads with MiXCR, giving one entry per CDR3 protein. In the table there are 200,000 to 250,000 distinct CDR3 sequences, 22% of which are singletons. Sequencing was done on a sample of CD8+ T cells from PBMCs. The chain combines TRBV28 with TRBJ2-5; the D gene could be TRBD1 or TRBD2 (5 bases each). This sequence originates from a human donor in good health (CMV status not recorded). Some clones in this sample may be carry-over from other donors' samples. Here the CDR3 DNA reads TGTGCCAGCATCCTGGGGTGGGGCGGACTCGAGGAGACCCAGTACTTC. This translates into CASILGWGGLEETQYF. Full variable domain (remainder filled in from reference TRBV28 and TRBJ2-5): DVKVTQSSRYLVKRTGEKVFLECVQDMDHENMFWYRQDPGLGLRLIYFSYDVKMKEKGDIPEGYSVSREKKERFSLILESASTNQTSMYLCASILGWGGLEETQYFGPGTRLLVL.